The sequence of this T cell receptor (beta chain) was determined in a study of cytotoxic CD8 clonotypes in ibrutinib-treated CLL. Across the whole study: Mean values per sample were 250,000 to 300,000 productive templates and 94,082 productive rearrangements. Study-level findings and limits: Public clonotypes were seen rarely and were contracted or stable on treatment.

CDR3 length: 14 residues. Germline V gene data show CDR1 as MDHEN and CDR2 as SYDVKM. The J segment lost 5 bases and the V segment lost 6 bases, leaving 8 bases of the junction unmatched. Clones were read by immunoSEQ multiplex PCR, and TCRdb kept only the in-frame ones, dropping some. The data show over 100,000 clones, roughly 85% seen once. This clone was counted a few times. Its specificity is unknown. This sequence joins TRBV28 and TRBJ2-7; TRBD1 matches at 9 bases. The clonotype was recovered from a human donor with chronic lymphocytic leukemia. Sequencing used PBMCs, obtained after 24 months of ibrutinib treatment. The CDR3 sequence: CASSSYRDRDEQYF. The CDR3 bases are TGTGCCAGCAGCTCATACCGGGACAGGGACGAGCAGTACTTC.